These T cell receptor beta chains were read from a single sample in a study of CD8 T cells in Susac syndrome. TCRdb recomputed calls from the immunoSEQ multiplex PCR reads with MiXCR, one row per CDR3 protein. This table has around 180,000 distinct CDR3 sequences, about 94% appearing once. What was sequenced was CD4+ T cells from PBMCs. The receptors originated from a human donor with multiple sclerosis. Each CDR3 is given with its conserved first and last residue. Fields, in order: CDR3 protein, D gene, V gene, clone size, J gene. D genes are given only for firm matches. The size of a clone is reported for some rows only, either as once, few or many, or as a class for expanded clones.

cdr3_aa: CASSLRVRLREQYF
d_call: NA
v_call: TRBV28
clone_size: NA
j_call: TRBJ2-7

cdr3_aa: CASSYDTVYGYTF
d_call: NA
v_call: TRBV6-2/TRBV6-3
clone_size: NA
j_call: TRBJ1-2

cdr3_aa: CASSDPTGTGRAGELFF
d_call: TRBD1
v_call: TRBV9
clone_size: NA
j_call: TRBJ2-2

cdr3_aa: CASSEEPYTEAFF
d_call: NA
v_call: TRBV2
clone_size: NA
j_call: TRBJ1-1

cdr3_aa: CASSETRQGRHEQYF
d_call: TRBD1
v_call: TRBV2
clone_size: NA
j_call: TRBJ2-7

cdr3_aa: CASSQAGDRPSSYEQYF
d_call: TRBD1
v_call: TRBV4-2
clone_size: NA
j_call: TRBJ2-7

cdr3_aa: CASSQVSGTGYTF
d_call: NA
v_call: TRBV3-1
clone_size: NA
j_call: TRBJ1-2

cdr3_aa: CASRSGWGTDTQYF
d_call: NA
v_call: TRBV2
clone_size: NA
j_call: TRBJ2-3

cdr3_aa: CASAPGQEETQYF
d_call: TRBD1
v_call: TRBV12-3/TRBV12-4
clone_size: NA
j_call: TRBJ2-5

cdr3_aa: CASTQGETQYF
d_call: NA
v_call: TRBV4-1
clone_size: NA
j_call: TRBJ2-5

cdr3_aa: CASSQDPSGGAEETQYF
d_call: TRBD2
v_call: TRBV3-1
clone_size: NA
j_call: TRBJ2-5

cdr3_aa: CASSSGQGYGELFF
d_call: TRBD1
v_call: TRBV12-3/TRBV12-4
clone_size: NA
j_call: TRBJ2-2

cdr3_aa: CASSVAGDLETQYF
d_call: NA
v_call: TRBV9
clone_size: NA
j_call: TRBJ2-5

cdr3_aa: CASSRGTDQQFF
d_call: TRBD1
v_call: TRBV7-9
clone_size: NA
j_call: TRBJ2-1

cdr3_aa: CASSSRQGPYNEQFF
d_call: TRBD1
v_call: TRBV14
clone_size: NA
j_call: TRBJ2-1

cdr3_aa: CASSSTGLGGYNEQFF
d_call: NA
v_call: TRBV5-4
clone_size: NA
j_call: TRBJ2-1

cdr3_aa: CASSEGGTGREKLFF
d_call: TRBD1
v_call: TRBV25-1
clone_size: once
j_call: TRBJ1-4

cdr3_aa: CASSLLNIQYF
d_call: NA
v_call: TRBV12-3/TRBV12-4
clone_size: NA
j_call: TRBJ2-4

cdr3_aa: CASSPSGSGGAGYNEQFF
d_call: TRBD2
v_call: TRBV5-4
clone_size: NA
j_call: TRBJ2-1

cdr3_aa: CASRQGGNTGELFF
d_call: NA
v_call: TRBV5-1
clone_size: NA
j_call: TRBJ2-2

cdr3_aa: CASSSTGGPYEQYF
d_call: TRBD1
v_call: TRBV25-1
clone_size: NA
j_call: TRBJ2-7

cdr3_aa: CSARGLAGGGTQYF
d_call: TRBD2
v_call: TRBV20-1
clone_size: NA
j_call: TRBJ2-5

cdr3_aa: CASSIDPGRPEAFF
d_call: NA
v_call: TRBV19
clone_size: NA
j_call: TRBJ1-1

cdr3_aa: CASPLTVTAVNEQFF
d_call: NA
v_call: TRBV23-1
clone_size: NA
j_call: TRBJ2-1

cdr3_aa: CSARDKTVKHTDTQYF
d_call: NA
v_call: TRBV20-1
clone_size: NA
j_call: TRBJ2-3

cdr3_aa: CSVEGGRSDTQYF
d_call: NA
v_call: TRBV29-1
clone_size: NA
j_call: TRBJ2-3

cdr3_aa: CASSPRTGTGYYEQYF
d_call: TRBD1
v_call: TRBV7-9
clone_size: NA
j_call: TRBJ2-7

cdr3_aa: CAWSEFGLNTEAFF
d_call: NA
v_call: TRBV30
clone_size: NA
j_call: TRBJ1-1

cdr3_aa: CASSLGGRRFKNNEQFF
d_call: NA
v_call: TRBV13
clone_size: NA
j_call: TRBJ2-1

cdr3_aa: CASSLEQGAETQYF
d_call: NA
v_call: TRBV5-1
clone_size: once
j_call: TRBJ2-5

cdr3_aa: CASMKAAGSYEQYF
d_call: NA
v_call: TRBV5-1
clone_size: once
j_call: TRBJ2-7

cdr3_aa: CASSQSGTSGVGETQYF
d_call: TRBD2
v_call: TRBV4-2
clone_size: NA
j_call: TRBJ2-5

cdr3_aa: CSARGDQPQHF
d_call: NA
v_call: TRBV20-1
clone_size: NA
j_call: TRBJ1-5

cdr3_aa: CASSARDSSGNTIYF
d_call: TRBD1
v_call: TRBV9
clone_size: NA
j_call: TRBJ1-3

cdr3_aa: CASSGLTDTNTGELFF
d_call: NA
v_call: TRBV2
clone_size: NA
j_call: TRBJ2-2

cdr3_aa: CASSLVGGDNEQFF
d_call: NA
v_call: TRBV12-3/TRBV12-4
clone_size: few
j_call: TRBJ2-1

cdr3_aa: CSARIKPYEQYF
d_call: NA
v_call: TRBV20-1
clone_size: once
j_call: TRBJ2-7

cdr3_aa: CAWRDTRNTEAFF
d_call: NA
v_call: TRBV30
clone_size: NA
j_call: TRBJ1-1

cdr3_aa: CASSLGGAGYQPQHF
d_call: NA
v_call: TRBV7-2
clone_size: NA
j_call: TRBJ1-5

cdr3_aa: CASTSTGTVYEQYF
d_call: TRBD1
v_call: TRBV19
clone_size: NA
j_call: TRBJ2-7

cdr3_aa: CSAGLAGVGTQYF
d_call: TRBD2
v_call: TRBV20-1
clone_size: once
j_call: TRBJ2-5

cdr3_aa: CASSQGAVLGGYTF
d_call: NA
v_call: TRBV4-3
clone_size: NA
j_call: TRBJ1-2